This section outlines one TCR beta chain sequence together with its context. The antigen is unknown. V was clipped by 6 bases and J by 4 bases; unmatched bases: 6. There are 14 residues in the CDR3. Germline lookup yields CDR1 MNHEY and CDR2 SVGAGI. Lymphocytes from graft epithelium and lamina propria were isolated. The data were produced by immunoSEQ multiplex PCR, yet TCRdb's version contains in-frame clones alone and is incomplete. The data hold more than 9,000 clones, with approximately 86% observed a single time. This sample stems from a study of graft-versus-host responses after intestinal transplantation. Study-wide context: Recipients were all induced with anti-thymocyte globulin, then given tacrolimus and steroids for 2 to 4 years. Study results and limitations: Allografts carried high graft-versus-host to host-versus-graft clonal ratios in patients having graft-donor T cell macrochimerism.

The source is a human patient who received an intestinal transplant, so some T cells may come from the graft donor. This sample comprised ileum tissue, obtained roughly 700 days after intestinal transplantation. The chain is built from TRBV6-5 and TRBJ1-1, with TRBD1 matching 9 bases. The CDR3 DNA reads TGTGCCAGCAGGTCCGGGACAGGGCTCACTGAAGCTTTCTTT. Translated, it gives CASRSGTGLTEAFF.